The clone carrying this T cell receptor (beta chain) was counted ten times or more. Its antigen is still unknown. TCRdb itself ran the reads through MiXCR, one entry per CDR3 protein. This table holds 49,000 or so distinct CDR3 sequences, about 19% found once. The CDR3 is 14 residues long. Germline-derived CDR1 and CDR2 are SGHVS and FQNEAQ. Deletions cut 3 bases from V and 5 bases from J, with 14 bases between. This entry belongs to a study of T cell repertoires in cytomegalovirus infection. About the study: CMV epitopes that were recently identified and HLA-C-restricted were used alongside well-studied HLA-B-restricted ones. An indication of both CMV infection and matching HLA type came from public TCR beta signatures.

Findings and limits, study-wide: HLA-C-restricted, CMV-specific TCR beta clonotypes were dominant ex vivo. Accumulated public TCR beta family frequency recognized individuals carrying CMV together with the relevant HLA.

Material: CD8+ T cells from cultured PBMCs, obtained from culture after CMV antigen stimulation. This receptor was taken from a human donor in good health (CMV status not recorded). Some clones in this sample may be carry-over from other donors' samples. The gene calls are TRBV7-8 and TRBJ2-7; no clear D. The CDR3: CASSFFSVTDEQYF. The CDR3 DNA reads TGTGCCAGCAGCTTCTTTTCGGTTACCGACGAGCAGTACTTC.